The entry below describes one T cell receptor (beta chain). This sample was taken from a study of blood T cell repertoires in COVID-19. The V and J ends lost 4 bases and 0 bases respectively, with 14 bases between them. This CDR3 contains 16 residues. Germline values: CDR1 SGHRS, CDR2 YFSETQ. Generated by immunoSEQ multiplex PCR, the TCRdb table keeps only in-frame clones and is missing some. There are 100,000 to 150,000 clones in the sample; 85% occur only once, and 20% to 30% lies in the top ten. The chain employs TRBV5-1 and TRBJ2-1; the D gene is possibly TRBD1 (5 bases). Specimen: peripheral blood. This receptor was obtained from a woman aged 80 or older with acute or convalescent COVID-19. CDR3: CASSQPPGISYNEQFF. CDR3 bases: TGCGCCAGCAGCCAACCACCAGGGATCTCCTACAATGAGCAGTTCTTC. Variable domain in full (rest from reference TRBV5-1 and TRBJ2-1): KAGVTQTPRYLIKTRGQQVTLSCSPISGHRSVSWYQQTPGQGLQFLFEYFSETQRNKGNFPGRFSGRQFSNSRSEMNVSTLELGDSALYLCASSQPPGISYNEQFFGPGTRLTVL.